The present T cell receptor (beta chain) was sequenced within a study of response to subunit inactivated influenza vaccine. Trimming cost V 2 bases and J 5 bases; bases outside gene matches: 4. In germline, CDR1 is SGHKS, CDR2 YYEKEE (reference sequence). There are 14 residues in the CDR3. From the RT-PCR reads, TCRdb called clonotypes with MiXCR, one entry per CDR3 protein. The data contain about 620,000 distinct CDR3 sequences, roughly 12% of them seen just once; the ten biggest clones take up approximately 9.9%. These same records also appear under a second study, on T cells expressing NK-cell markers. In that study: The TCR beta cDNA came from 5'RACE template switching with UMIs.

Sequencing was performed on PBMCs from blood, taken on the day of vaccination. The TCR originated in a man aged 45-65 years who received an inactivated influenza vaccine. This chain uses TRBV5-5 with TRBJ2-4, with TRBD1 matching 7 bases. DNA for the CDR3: TGTGCCAGCAGCTTTTGGGACAGAGAAAACATTCAGTACTTC. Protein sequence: CASSFWDRENIQYF.